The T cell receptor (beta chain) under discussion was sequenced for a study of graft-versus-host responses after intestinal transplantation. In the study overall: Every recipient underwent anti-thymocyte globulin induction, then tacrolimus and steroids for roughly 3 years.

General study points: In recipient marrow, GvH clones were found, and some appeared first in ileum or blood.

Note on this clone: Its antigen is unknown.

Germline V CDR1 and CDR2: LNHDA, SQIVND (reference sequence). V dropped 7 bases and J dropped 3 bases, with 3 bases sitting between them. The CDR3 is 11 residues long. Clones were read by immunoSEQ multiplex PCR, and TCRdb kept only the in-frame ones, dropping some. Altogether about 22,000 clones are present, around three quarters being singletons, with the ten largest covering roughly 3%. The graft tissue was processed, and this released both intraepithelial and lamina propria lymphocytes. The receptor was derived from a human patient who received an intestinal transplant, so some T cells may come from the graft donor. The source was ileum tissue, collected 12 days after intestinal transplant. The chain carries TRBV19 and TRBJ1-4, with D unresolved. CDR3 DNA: TGTGCCAGTACTGCTAATGAAAAACTGTTTTTT. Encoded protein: CASTANEKLFF.